One sample yielded the 29 T cell receptor beta chains listed below, sequenced in a study of T-cell memory formation after mild COVID-19. TCRdb reprocessed the 5' RACE reads via MiXCR and lists one record per CDR3 protein. The profile shows around 260,000 distinct CDR3 sequences, 15% to 20% of them singletons. The sequenced sample consisted of PBMCs or a T cell subset sorted from them (not recorded which). The receptors were sampled from a man between 18 and 35 years old who had mild COVID-19 (a few samples of this study predate the infection). Cell type and time point are not known.

The chain has TRBV28 and TRBJ2-5; 15 bases are shared with TRBD2. This CDR3 contains 16 residues. Germline loops: CDR1 MDHEN, CDR2 SYDVKM. V lost 5 bases and J lost 5; bases outside the gene matches: 6. CDR3 residues: CASSPGLAGGPETQYF. In DNA form, the CDR3 reads TGTGCCAGCAGTCCCGGACTAGCGGGGGGGCCGGAGACCCAGTACTTC.

The chain employs TRBV6-5 and TRBJ1-1, with no clear D. Germline CDR1 reads MNHEY; CDR2 reads SVGAGI. V was trimmed by 9 bases and J by 0 bases, leaving 8 bases between them. The CDR3 runs to 12 residues. Written as DNA, the CDR3 is TGTGCCAGTGGGAGTCTGAACACTGAAGCTTTCTTT. Translating gives CASGSLNTEAFF.

The chain recombines TRBV6-1 with TRBJ2-5; a possible D gene is TRBD1 (6 bases). The germline gives CDR1 MNHNS, CDR2 SASEGT. This CDR3 contains 15 residues. V lost 6 bases to trimming and J lost 1 base, with 15 bases between them. CDR3 DNA sequence: TGTGCCAGCAGGTTGGGGGACACCTTCCAAGAGACCCAGTACTTC. Translated: CASRLGDTFQETQYF.

CDR3 nucleotide sequence: TGTGCCAGCAGCTCATTGATGACGGGGGAGACCCAGTACTTC. Translated: CASSSLMTGETQYF. The V call is TRBV7-2, the J call TRBJ2-5; weak D call: TRBD2 (5 bases). The CDR3 consists of 14 residues. The ends were cut back, 4 bases at V and 5 bases at J, with 14 bases in the middle. Germline assignment: CDR1 SGHTA and CDR2 FQGNSA.

This clonotype was observed a handful of times. CDR3 in DNA: TGCGCCAGCAGCTCTAGCGGGGGGTCGAACAATGAGCAGTTCTTC. It translates to CASSSSGGSNNEQFF. The V call is TRBV5-1, the J call TRBJ2-1; 11 bases agree with TRBD2. CDR1 and CDR2 from the germline V gene are SGHRS and YFSETQ. After removal of 3 bases from V and 5 bases from J, the junction contained 4 bases not matched to a gene. The CDR3 consists of 15 residues.

The sample holds a few counts of this clonotype. The chain recombines TRBV6-5 with TRBJ2-3, with TRBD2 as a possible D gene (6 bases). The V end was cut by 7 bases, the J end by 0 bases, with 17 bases between. Per the germline V gene, CDR1 is MNHEY and CDR2 is SVGAGI. CDR3 size: 16 residues. CDR3 sequence (DNA): TGTGCCAGCAACCCCAATTCTGGGGGGAGCACAGATACGCAGTATTTT. This gives the protein CASNPNSGGSTDTQYF.

This clonotype was seen many times. The chain recombines TRBV5-1 with TRBJ1-2; 8 bases line up with TRBD1. V was pared by 4 bases and J by 8 bases, with 10 bases of the junction left unmatched. Germline values: CDR1 SGHRS, CDR2 YFSETQ. The CDR3 is 14 residues long. The CDR3 protein is CASSPPDRGKGYTF. The DNA for the CDR3 is TGCGCCAGCAGCCCCCCAGACAGGGGTAAGGGCTACACCTTC.

This chain connects TRBV24-1 to TRBJ1-2, with TRBD1 identical over 7 bases. Germline CDR1 and CDR2: KGHDR and SFDVKD. The CDR3 consists of 13 residues. With V trimmed by 10 bases and J by 4 bases, 8 bases remained unmatched. For the CDR3, the DNA is TGTGCCACATCGACAGGGCGATTCTATGGCTACACCTTC. Its translation: CATSTGRFYGYTF.

The sample holds a few counts of this clonotype. Sequence at one end of the junction differs from germline and may be a read error. This chain joins TRBV24-1 and TRBJ2-1; D might be TRBD2 (5 bases). Germline CDR1 KGHDR, CDR2 SFDVKD. This CDR3 is 13 amino acids long. CDR3 DNA: TGTGCCACCAGTGATATCGCCTCCCGAGGGTTGATCTTC. Residues: CATSDIASRGLIF.

This clonotype occurred a few times. The V call is TRBV14, the J call TRBJ2-7, with TRBD1 matching 7 bases. Germline V lookup: CDR1 SGHDN, CDR2 FVKESK. This CDR3 is built from 14 residues. The V gene end was trimmed by 3 bases and the J gene end by 5 bases; junction bases not matched to a gene: 7. The CDR3 here is CASSQRQGGDEQYV. The CDR3 nucleotides are TGTGCCAGCAGCCAGAGACAGGGTGGCGACGAGCAGTACGTC.

This clonotype turned up a few times. V usage is TRBV25-1 and J usage is TRBJ2-3; 8 nucleotides agree with TRBD2. Germline lookup yields CDR1 MGHDK and CDR2 SYGVNS. Losses at the gene ends were 2 bases for V and 4 bases for J; bases not matched to a gene: 8. The CDR3 has 16 amino acids. CDR3 sequence: CASSEGRGGFADTQYF. Here the CDR3 DNA reads TGTGCCAGCAGTGAAGGACGGGGGGGCTTCGCAGATACGCAGTATTTT.

This clonotype turned up a few times. The chain uses TRBV4-3 and TRBJ2-2; TRBD1 agrees at 7 bases. Germline V lookup: CDR1 LGHNA, CDR2 YSLEER. V lost 1 base and J lost 4; bases outside the gene matches: 6. This CDR3 region has 16 residues. The CDR3 loop is CASSQARQGGTGELFF. The CDR3 DNA follows: TGCGCCAGCAGCCAAGCCCGACAGGGCGGCACCGGGGAGCTGTTTTTT.

This clonotype was found a few times. This chain connects TRBV6-6 to TRBJ1-3; unclear D gene. The CDR3 consists of 14 residues. Germline loops: CDR1 MNHNY, CDR2 SVGAGI (reference sequence). V was pared by 5 bases and J by 0 bases, with 8 bases between. The CDR3: CASSPVGSGNTIYF. CDR3 coding DNA: TGTGCCAGCAGTCCCGTGGGCTCTGGAAACACCATATATTTT.

This clonotype has more than one count but fewer than ten. The V gene is TRBV12-3 or TRBV12-4, the J gene TRBJ2-3; D gene ambiguous. Trimming left V 5 bases short and J 7 bases short, with 13 bases between. The CDR3 has 13 residues. The chain's CDR3 is CASSPQVGYTQYF. The CDR3 DNA is TGTGCCAGCAGTCCCCAGGTCGGATATACGCAGTATTTT.

This clonotype was seen a handful of times. The V gene is TRBV29-1, the J gene TRBJ2-3; D remains unclear. Germline CDR1 SQVTM, CDR2 ANQGSEA. Trimming pared 7 bases from V and 6 bases from J, leaving 11 bases between. This CDR3 has 11 amino acids. The chain's CDR3 is CSAATGDTQYF. The DNA for the CDR3 is TGCAGCGCTGCGACGGGCGATACGCAGTATTTT.

This clonotype was counted ten times or more. J is TRBJ2-2 and V is TRBV6-1, with unresolved D. The length of the CDR3 is 15 residues. V was cut by 1 base and J by 5 bases, with 11 bases left in between. Germline lookup yields CDR1 MNHNS and CDR2 SASEGT. CDR3 DNA sequence: TGTGCCAGCAGTGAAGTCTTGGCGGAGACCGGGGAGCTGTTTTTT. Its translation is CASSEVLAETGELFF.

The table lists this clonotype with many counts. The chain recombines TRBV7-9 with TRBJ2-3; the D gene could be TRBD1 or TRBD2 (5 bases each). CDR1 SEHNR and CDR2 FQNEAQ come from the germline V gene (reference sequence). Trimming left V 5 bases short and J 2 bases short, with 20 bases between. The CDR3 spans 17 residues. The CDR3 nucleotides read TGTGCCAGCAGCCCCCAGCCGGGGCATGAGAACACAGATACGCAGTATTTT. Translating it yields CASSPQPGHENTDTQYF.

The chain links TRBV5-8 to TRBJ1-1; TRBD1 matches 7 bases. CDR1 and CDR2 (germline): SGHTS, YDEGEE. Unmatched junction bases numbered 12, after V lost 5 bases and J lost 11 bases. The length of the CDR3 is 13 residues. DNA of the CDR3: TGTGCCAGCAGTTCGGGACAGAGGCGTGGTGCTTTCTTT. As protein: CASSSGQRRGAFF.

J is TRBJ1-4 and V is TRBV27; D unclear. The CDR3 sequence is 13 residues long. Trimming stripped 0 bases from V and 4 bases from J, with 3 bases between. Per the germline V gene, CDR1 is MNHEY and CDR2 is SMNVEV (reference sequence). CDR3 residues: CASSLSSNEKLFF. In nucleotides, the CDR3 is TGTGCCAGCAGTTTATCGAGTAATGAAAAACTGTTTTTT.

This clonotype was found once. The rearrangement joins TRBV12-3 or TRBV12-4 to TRBJ1-1; D gene uncertain. The CDR3 is made up of 14 amino acids. V lost 7 bases to trimming and J lost 6 bases, with 18 bases between them. CDR3 DNA sequence: TGTGCCAGCACCTTCGGCTCGATGATTCCTGAAGCTTTCTTT. Amino acids: CASTFGSMIPEAFF.

This chain joins TRBV20-1 and TRBJ2-7; maybe TRBD2 (6 bases). CDR3 length equals 15 residues. V lost 2 bases and J lost 5, with 19 bases in between. Germline lookup yields CDR1 DFQATT and CDR2 SNEGSKA (reference sequence). In DNA form, the CDR3 reads TGCAGTGCTAGATGGGCAGGGAGGAGAGTAAACGAGCAGTACTTC. Translating it yields CSARWAGRRVNEQYF.

This clonotype has more than one count but fewer than ten. The chain has TRBV5-1 and TRBJ2-1, with 12 positions matching TRBD1. Per germline, CDR1 SGHRS and CDR2 YFSETQ. Germline trimming cut 4 bases from V and 5 bases from J; bases unmatched to any gene: 7. The CDR3 runs 16 residues. CDR3 loop: CASSVPGQGANNEQFF. CDR3 DNA sequence: TGCGCCAGCAGCGTACCGGGACAGGGGGCTAACAATGAGCAGTTCTTC.

This clonotype was counted a few times. The CDR3 region is CASSLRTSGTITDTQYF. DNA of the CDR3: TGCGCCAGCAGCTTGCGGACTAGCGGCACAATCACAGATACGCAGTATTTT. The chain carries TRBV5-1 and TRBJ2-3; the match to TRBD2 covers 10 bases. The CDR3 runs to 17 residues. From germline, CDR1 is SGHRS and CDR2 YFSETQ. V dropped 1 base and J dropped 2; count of bases not matched to a gene: 7.

The gene calls are TRBV7-2 and TRBJ2-1; 7 bases map to TRBD2. This CDR3 is 14 amino acids long. Per germline, CDR1 SGHTA and CDR2 FQGNSA. V trimming: 5 bases; J trimming: 2 bases; junction bases outside the gene matches: 3. The CDR3: CASSREGTYNEQFF. CDR3 nucleotide sequence: TGTGCCAGCAGCAGGGAGGGTACCTACAATGAGCAGTTCTTC.

The rearrangement links TRBV12-3 or TRBV12-4 to TRBJ1-1; D unclear. The CDR3 is made up of 14 amino acids. Deletions cut 5 bases from V and 1 base from J, with 11 bases between. DNA of the CDR3: TGTGCCAGCAGTAAGACCTCAGGGAACACTGAAGCTTTCTTT. This encodes CASSKTSGNTEAFF.

The chain links TRBV19 to TRBJ1-3; perhaps TRBD1 as D (5 bases). V lost 8 bases, J lost 0 bases, and 17 bases lay in between. The CDR3 sequence is 16 residues long. Germline loops: CDR1 LNHDA, CDR2 SQIVND (reference sequence). CDR3 sequence (DNA): TGTGCCAGTTCCCGGGACGCGCAAAACTCTGGAAACACCATATATTTT. Its translation: CASSRDAQNSGNTIYF.

This clonotype was counted only a few times. V is TRBV7-9 and J is TRBJ1-1, with D possibly being TRBD1 (6 bases). The CDR3 sequence is 14 residues long. Germline V gene sequence: CDR1 SEHNR, CDR2 FQNEAQ (reference sequence). Between the trimmed V and J ends, which lost 3 bases and 5 bases, there was a span of 13 bases. CDR3 bases: TGTGCCAGCAGCTTTTTCGGGGGGCAGACTGAAGCTTTCTTT. Translated, it gives CASSFFGGQTEAFF.

This clonotype was counted at least ten times. V and J are TRBV5-4 and TRBJ2-5; 12 nucleotides line up with TRBD2. Unmatched junction bases numbered 3, after V lost 4 bases and J lost 2 bases. The CDR3 has 15 residues. In germline, CDR1 is SGHNT, CDR2 YYREEE (reference sequence). The CDR3 sequence: CASSTGTSGQETQYF. CDR3 coding DNA: TGTGCCAGCAGCACCGGGACTAGCGGGCAAGAGACCCAGTACTTC.

This clonotype was recorded a few times. CDR3 residues: CSARNTDTEAFF. CDR3 coding DNA: TGCAGTGCTAGAAACACCGACACTGAAGCTTTCTTT. This chain links TRBV20-1 with TRBJ1-1; the D is unclear. This CDR3 spans 12 amino acids. Trimming cost V 2 bases and J 3 bases, with 7 bases left between them. Germline CDR1 is DFQATT and CDR2 is SNEGSKA (reference sequence).